The 9 T cell receptor beta chains below come from one sample, sequenced in a study of blood T cell repertoires in COVID-19. Sequencing was performed with immunoSEQ multiplex PCR; in TCRdb, only in-frame clones are kept and a portion is missing. Seen here are approximately 170,000 clones, 86% observed once, and the top ten hold roughly 7%. The sequencing sample was made of peripheral blood. These TCRs come from a woman over 75 in a cohort sampled during active or convalescent COVID-19.

The V call is TRBV29-1, the J call TRBJ1-4; TRBD1 matches at 11 bases. V was pared by 5 bases and J by 7 bases, with 15 bases of the junction left unmatched. Germline CDR1 and CDR2: SQVTM and ANQGSEA. This CDR3 has 17 residues. The DNA for the CDR3 is TGCAGCGTTTGTTATGGGACAGGGGGGACCTTTCCTGAAAAACTGTTTTTT. Amino acids: CSVCYGTGGTFPEKLFF.

The chain is built from TRBV28 and TRBJ2-3; 10 positions match TRBD2. The CDR3 covers 16 residues. Per germline, CDR1 MDHEN and CDR2 SYDVKM. Trimming at V came to 2 bases and at J to 5 bases, leaving 7 bases not matched to a gene. CDR3 DNA sequence: TGTGCCAGCAGTTTAAGCGGGGGGGCCCAAAAAGATACGCAGTATTTT. Amino acids: CASSLSGGAQKDTQYF.

The J gene is TRBJ1-5, the V gene TRBV10-1; TRBD1 matches 9 bases. Germline assignment: CDR1 WNHNN and CDR2 SYGVQD (reference sequence). This CDR3 is 18 amino acids long. Losses at the gene ends were 8 bases for V and 1 base for J; bases not matched to a gene: 15. This chain's CDR3 is CASPRAGTGFVSNQPQHF. Written as DNA, the CDR3 is TGCGCCAGCCCGAGGGCGGGGACAGGGTTCGTCAGCAATCAGCCCCAGCATTTT.

This chain uses TRBV6-1 with TRBJ1-5, with 7 bases identical to TRBD1. The CDR3 runs to 17 residues. V trimming: 1 base; J trimming: 2 bases; junction bases outside the gene matches: 8. The germline gives CDR1 MNHNS, CDR2 SASEGT. The DNA of the CDR3 is TGTGCCAGCAGTGAAGGCGACAGGGTCCAGGGCAATCAGCCCCAGCATTTT. This codes for CASSEGDRVQGNQPQHF.

In its sample, this clone was seen a few times. The genes are TRBV14 and TRBJ2-5; 8 nucleotides align to TRBD2. The ends lost 1 base at V and 4 bases at J; junction bases unmatched: 2. The CDR3 totals 14 residues. CDR1 and CDR2 from the germline V gene are SGHDN and FVKESK. CDR3 residues: CASSQGLARETQYF. The DNA of the CDR3 is TGTGCCAGCAGCCAAGGACTAGCGCGAGAGACCCAGTACTTC.

This clone has just one count. This chain links TRBV11-3 with TRBJ2-7, with 10 bases identical to TRBD1. Trimming removed 5 bases from V and 6 bases from J; junction bases left unmatched: 7. Germline CDR1 is SGHNT and CDR2 is YENEEA. This CDR3 contains 14 residues. CDR3 residues: CASSGTRDRGEQYF. The CDR3, as DNA: TGTGCCAGCAGCGGTACCCGGGACAGGGGCGAGCAGTACTTC.

This clone was seen only once. This chain connects TRBV27 to TRBJ2-5; 8 bases are a match to TRBD1. Trimming at V came to 4 bases and at J to 1 base, leaving 8 bases not matched to a gene. The CDR3 spans 16 residues. Germline loops: CDR1 MNHEY, CDR2 SMNVEV (reference sequence). The CDR3: CASSSIAGTGQETQYF. The CDR3 coding sequence is TGTGCCAGCAGTTCAATCGCCGGGACAGGCCAAGAGACCCAGTACTTC.

The rearrangement joins TRBV5-1 to TRBJ1-4, with 7 positions matching TRBD1. With V trimmed by 2 bases and J by 5 bases, 3 bases remained unmatched. This CDR3 has 14 residues. Per germline, CDR1 SGHRS and CDR2 YFSETQ. CDR3 DNA sequence: TGCGCCAGCAGCTTACTGGACAGGAATGAAAAACTGTTTTTT. This translates into CASSLLDRNEKLFF.

The CDR3 sequence: CASSPKGESYEQYF. The DNA of the CDR3 is TGCGCCAGCAGCCCGAAAGGGGAAAGCTACGAGCAGTACTTC. The V call is TRBV5-1, the J call TRBJ2-7; D perhaps matches TRBD1 (5 bases). The CDR3 runs 14 residues. The germline V gene has CDR1 SGHRS and CDR2 YFSETQ. The germline V and J ends were trimmed by 4 bases and 3 bases, with 14 bases remaining between them. Using reference TRBV5-1 and TRBJ2-7 for the parts outside the CDR3, the full variable domain is KAGVTQTPRYLIKTRGQQVTLSCSPISGHRSVSWYQQTPGQGLQFLFEYFSETQRNKGNFPGRFSGRQFSNSRSEMNVSTLELGDSALYLCASSPKGESYEQYFGPGTRLTVT.